This TCR beta chain originates from a study of CXCR3-negative and CXCR3-positive naive CD8 T cells. Germline V gene lookup returns CDR1 LGHDT and CDR2 YNNKEL (reference sequence). The CDR3 covers 15 residues. Of note for this clonotype: Its target is not known.

Points from the study as a whole: Comparably high diversity marked both naive subsets, whereas memory CD8+ cells had much lower diversity. From TRB CDR3 properties, TCR strength was inferred; surface CD5 did not differ between naive subsets.

UMI-labeled TRB cDNA libraries were prepared by 5' RACE. One entry per CDR3 protein, without DNA, is what TCRdb gives after re-calling the 5' RACE reads. Recorded for this sample: about 48,000 distinct CDR3 sequences. The TCR was taken from a human donor in good health. Some clones in this sample may be carry-over from other donors' samples. The chain has TRBV3-1 and TRBJ2-7. Sequencing was carried out using memory CD8+ T cells from blood. The CDR3 loop is CASSQDEDSSYEQYF.